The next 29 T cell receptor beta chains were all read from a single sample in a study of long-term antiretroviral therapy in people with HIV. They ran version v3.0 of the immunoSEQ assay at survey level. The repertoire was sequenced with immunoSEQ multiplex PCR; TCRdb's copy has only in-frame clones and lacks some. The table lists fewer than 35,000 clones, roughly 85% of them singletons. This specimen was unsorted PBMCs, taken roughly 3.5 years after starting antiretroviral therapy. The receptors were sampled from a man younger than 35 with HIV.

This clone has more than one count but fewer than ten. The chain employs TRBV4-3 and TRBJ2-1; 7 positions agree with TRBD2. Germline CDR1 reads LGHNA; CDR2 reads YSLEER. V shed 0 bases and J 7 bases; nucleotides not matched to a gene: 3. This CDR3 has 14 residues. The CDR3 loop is CASSQDGGRNEQFF. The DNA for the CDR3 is TGCGCCAGCAGCCAAGACGGCGGGAGAAATGAGCAGTTCTTC.

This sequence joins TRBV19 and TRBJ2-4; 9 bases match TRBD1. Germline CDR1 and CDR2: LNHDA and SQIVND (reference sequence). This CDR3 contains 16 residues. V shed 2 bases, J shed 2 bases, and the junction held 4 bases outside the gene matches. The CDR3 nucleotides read TGTGCCAGTAGTATATGGACAGGGGTACCCAAAAACATTCAGTACTTC. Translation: CASSIWTGVPKNIQYF.

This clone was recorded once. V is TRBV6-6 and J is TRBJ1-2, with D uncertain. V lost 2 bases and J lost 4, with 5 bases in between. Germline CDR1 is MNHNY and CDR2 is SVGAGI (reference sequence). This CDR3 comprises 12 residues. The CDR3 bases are TGTGCCAGCAGTTACACAGTCTATGGCTACACCTTC. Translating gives CASSYTVYGYTF.

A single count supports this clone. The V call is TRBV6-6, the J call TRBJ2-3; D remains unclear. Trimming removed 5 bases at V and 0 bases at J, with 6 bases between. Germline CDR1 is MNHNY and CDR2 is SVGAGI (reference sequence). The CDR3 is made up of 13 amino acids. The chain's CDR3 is CASSRASTDTQYF. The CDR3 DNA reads TGTGCCAGCAGTAGGGCTAGCACAGATACGCAGTATTTT.

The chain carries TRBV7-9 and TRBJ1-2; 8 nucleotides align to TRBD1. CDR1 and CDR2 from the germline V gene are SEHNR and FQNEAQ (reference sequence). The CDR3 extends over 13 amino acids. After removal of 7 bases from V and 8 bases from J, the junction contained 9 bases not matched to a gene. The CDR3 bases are TGTGCCAGCAAAGGACAGGGAGTATACGGCTACACCTTC. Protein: CASKGQGVYGYTF. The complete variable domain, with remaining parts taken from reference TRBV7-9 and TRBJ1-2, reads DTGVSQNPRHKITKRGQNVTFRCDPISEHNRLYWYRQTLGQGPEFLTYFQNEAQLEKSRLLSDRFSAERPKGSFSTLEIQRTEQGDSAMYLCASKGQGVYGYTFGSGTRLTVV.

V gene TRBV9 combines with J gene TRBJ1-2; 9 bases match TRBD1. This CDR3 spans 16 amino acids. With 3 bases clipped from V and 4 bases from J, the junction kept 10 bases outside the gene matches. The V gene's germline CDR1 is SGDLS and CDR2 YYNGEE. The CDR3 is CASSGANRGLTYGYTF. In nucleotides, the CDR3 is TGTGCCAGCAGCGGAGCTAACAGGGGGCTGACCTATGGCTACACCTTC. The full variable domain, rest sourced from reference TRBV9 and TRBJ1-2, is DSGVTQTPKHLITATGQRVTLRCSPRSGDLSVYWYQQSLDQGLQFLIQYYNGEERAKGNILERFSAQQFPDLHSELNLSSLELGDSALYFCASSGANRGLTYGYTFGSGTRLTVV.

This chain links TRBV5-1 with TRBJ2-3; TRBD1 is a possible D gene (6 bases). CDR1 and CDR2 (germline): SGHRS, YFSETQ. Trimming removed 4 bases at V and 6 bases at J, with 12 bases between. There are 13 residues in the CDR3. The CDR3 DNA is TGCGCCAGCAGCAACTACAGGGTGGATACGCAGTATTTT. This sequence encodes CASSNYRVDTQYF.

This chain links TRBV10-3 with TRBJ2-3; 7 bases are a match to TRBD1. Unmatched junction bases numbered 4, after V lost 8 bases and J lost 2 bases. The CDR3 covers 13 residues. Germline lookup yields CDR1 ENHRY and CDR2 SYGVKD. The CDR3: CAIGTAPTDTQYF. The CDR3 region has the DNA TGTGCCATCGGGACAGCACCCACAGATACGCAGTATTTT.

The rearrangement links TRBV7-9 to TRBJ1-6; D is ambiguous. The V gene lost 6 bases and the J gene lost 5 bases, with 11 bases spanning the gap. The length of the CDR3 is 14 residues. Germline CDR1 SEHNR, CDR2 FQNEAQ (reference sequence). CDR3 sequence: CASSPGKDNSPLHF. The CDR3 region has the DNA TGTGCCAGCAGTCCCGGAAAAGATAATTCACCCCTCCACTTT.

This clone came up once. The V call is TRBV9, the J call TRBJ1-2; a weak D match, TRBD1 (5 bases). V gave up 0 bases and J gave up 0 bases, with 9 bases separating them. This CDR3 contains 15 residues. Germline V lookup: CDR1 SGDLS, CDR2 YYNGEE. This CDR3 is CASSVGIGANYGYTF. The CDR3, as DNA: TGTGCCAGCAGCGTAGGAATAGGGGCTAACTATGGCTACACCTTC.

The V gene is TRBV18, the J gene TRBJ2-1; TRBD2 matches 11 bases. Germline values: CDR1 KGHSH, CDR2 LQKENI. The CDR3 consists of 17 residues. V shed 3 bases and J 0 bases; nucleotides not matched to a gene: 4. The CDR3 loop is CASSPGLAGFSYNEQFF. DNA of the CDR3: TGTGCCAGCTCACCCGGACTAGCGGGCTTCTCCTACAATGAGCAGTTCTTC. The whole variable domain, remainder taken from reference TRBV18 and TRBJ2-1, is NAGVMQNPRHLVRRRGQEARLRCSPMKGHSHVYWYRQLPEEGLKFMVYLQKENIIDESGMPKERFSAEFPKEGPSILRIQQVVRGDSAAYFCASSPGLAGFSYNEQFFGPGTRLTVL.

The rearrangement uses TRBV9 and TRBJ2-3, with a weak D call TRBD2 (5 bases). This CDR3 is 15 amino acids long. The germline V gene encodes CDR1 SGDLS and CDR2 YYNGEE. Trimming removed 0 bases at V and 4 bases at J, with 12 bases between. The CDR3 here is CASSVDGIGADTQYF. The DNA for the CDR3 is TGTGCCAGCAGCGTAGATGGAATCGGGGCAGATACGCAGTATTTT.

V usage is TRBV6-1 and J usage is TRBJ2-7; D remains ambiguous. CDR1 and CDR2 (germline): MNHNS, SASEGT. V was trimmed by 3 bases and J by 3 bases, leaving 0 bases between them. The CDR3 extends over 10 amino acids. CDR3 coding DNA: TGTGCCAGCAGTGACTACGAGCAGTACTTC. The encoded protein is CASSDYEQYF.

The CDR3 sequence is CSVDLGAGTEAFF. The CDR3 nucleotides are TGCAGCGTTGACCTGGGGGCCGGGACTGAAGCTTTCTTT. The chain carries TRBV29-1 and TRBJ1-1, with D possibly TRBD1 on 6 matching bases. Trimming shortened V by 3 bases and J by 5 bases, and 13 bases separated the two germline ends. CDR3 length: 13 residues. Germline loops: CDR1 SQVTM, CDR2 ANQGSEA.

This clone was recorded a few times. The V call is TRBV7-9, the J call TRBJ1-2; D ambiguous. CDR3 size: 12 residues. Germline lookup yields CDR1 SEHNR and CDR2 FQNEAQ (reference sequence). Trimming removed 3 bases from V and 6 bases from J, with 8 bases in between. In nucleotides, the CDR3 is TGTGCCAGCAGCTTGGTCGGGGATGGCTACACCTTC. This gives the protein CASSLVGDGYTF.

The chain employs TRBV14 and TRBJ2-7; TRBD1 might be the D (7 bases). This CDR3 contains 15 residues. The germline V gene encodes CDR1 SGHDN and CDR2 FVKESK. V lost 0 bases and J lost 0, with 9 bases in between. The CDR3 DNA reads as TGTGCCAGCAGCCAAGACAGGGGGGCCTCCTACGAGCAGTACTTC. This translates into CASSQDRGASYEQYF.

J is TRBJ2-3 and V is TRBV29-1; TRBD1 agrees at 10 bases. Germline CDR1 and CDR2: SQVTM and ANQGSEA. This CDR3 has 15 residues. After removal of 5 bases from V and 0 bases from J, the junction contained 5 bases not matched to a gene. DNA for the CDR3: TGCAGCGTTCCCGACAGGGGGCTAAGCACAGATACGCAGTATTTT. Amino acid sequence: CSVPDRGLSTDTQYF.

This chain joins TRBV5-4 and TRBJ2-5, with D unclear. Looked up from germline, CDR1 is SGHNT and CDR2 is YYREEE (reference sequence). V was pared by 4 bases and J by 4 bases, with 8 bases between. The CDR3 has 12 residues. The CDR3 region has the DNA TGTGCCAGCAGCAACGTAGGAGAGACCCAGTACTTC. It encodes CASSNVGETQYF.

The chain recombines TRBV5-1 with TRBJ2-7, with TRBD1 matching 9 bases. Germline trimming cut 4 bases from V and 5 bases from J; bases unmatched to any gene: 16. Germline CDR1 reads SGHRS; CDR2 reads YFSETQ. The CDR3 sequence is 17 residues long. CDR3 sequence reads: CASSAYFISQGADEQYF. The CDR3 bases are TGCGCCAGCAGCGCCTATTTCATTTCACAGGGGGCTGACGAGCAGTACTTC.

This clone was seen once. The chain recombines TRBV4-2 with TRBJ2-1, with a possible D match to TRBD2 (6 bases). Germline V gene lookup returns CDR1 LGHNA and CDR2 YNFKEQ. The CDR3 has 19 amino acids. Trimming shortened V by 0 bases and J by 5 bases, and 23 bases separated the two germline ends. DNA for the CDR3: TGTGCCAGCAGCCAAGATAACCGGGTCCCAGGGAGGATAGACAATGAGCAGTTCTTC. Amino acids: CASSQDNRVPGRIDNEQFF.

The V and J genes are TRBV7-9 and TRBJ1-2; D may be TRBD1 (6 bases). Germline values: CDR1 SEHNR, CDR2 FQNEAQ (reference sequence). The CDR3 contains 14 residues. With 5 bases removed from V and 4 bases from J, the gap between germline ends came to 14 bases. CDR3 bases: TGTGCCAGCAGCGGGGACACAGGTACCTATGGCTACACCTTC. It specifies CASSGDTGTYGYTF.

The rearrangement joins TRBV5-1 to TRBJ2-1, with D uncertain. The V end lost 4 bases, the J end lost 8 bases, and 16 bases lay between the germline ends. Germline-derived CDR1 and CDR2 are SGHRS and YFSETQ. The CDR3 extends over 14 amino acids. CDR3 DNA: TGCGCCAGCAGCCTGATCCAGGCTGGGGATGAGCAGTTCTTC. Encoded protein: CASSLIQAGDEQFF. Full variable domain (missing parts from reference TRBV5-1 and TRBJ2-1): KAGVTQTPRYLIKTRGQQVTLSCSPISGHRSVSWYQQTPGQGLQFLFEYFSETQRNKGNFPGRFSGRQFSNSRSEMNVSTLELGDSALYLCASSLIQAGDEQFFGPGTRLTVL.

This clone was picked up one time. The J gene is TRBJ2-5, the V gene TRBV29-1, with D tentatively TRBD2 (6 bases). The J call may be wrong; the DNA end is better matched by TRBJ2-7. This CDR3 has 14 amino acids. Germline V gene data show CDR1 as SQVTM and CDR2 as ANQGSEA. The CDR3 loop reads CSVEGGLHSYEQYF. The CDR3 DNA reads TGCAGCGTTGAGGGGGGTCTTCACTCCTACGAGCAGTACTTC.

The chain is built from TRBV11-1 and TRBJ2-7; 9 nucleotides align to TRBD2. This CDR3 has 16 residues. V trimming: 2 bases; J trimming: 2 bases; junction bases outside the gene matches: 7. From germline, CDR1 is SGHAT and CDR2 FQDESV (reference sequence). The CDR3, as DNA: TGTGCCAGCAGCTTACTCTTAGCGGGAGTGACCTACGAGCAGTACTTC. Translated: CASSLLLAGVTYEQYF.

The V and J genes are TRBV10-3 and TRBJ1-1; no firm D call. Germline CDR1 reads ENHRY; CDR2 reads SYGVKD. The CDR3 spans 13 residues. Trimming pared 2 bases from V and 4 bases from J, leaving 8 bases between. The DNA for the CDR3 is TGTGCCATCAGTGAGGAGAGTGGCACTGAAGCTTTCTTT. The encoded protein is CAISEESGTEAFF.

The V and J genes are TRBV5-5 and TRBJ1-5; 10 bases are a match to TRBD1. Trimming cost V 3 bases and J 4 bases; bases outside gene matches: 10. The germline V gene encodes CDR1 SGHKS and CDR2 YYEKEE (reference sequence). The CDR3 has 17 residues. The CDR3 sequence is CASSYDDWTGGNQPQHF. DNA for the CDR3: TGTGCCAGCAGCTACGACGACTGGACAGGGGGAAATCAGCCCCAGCATTTT.

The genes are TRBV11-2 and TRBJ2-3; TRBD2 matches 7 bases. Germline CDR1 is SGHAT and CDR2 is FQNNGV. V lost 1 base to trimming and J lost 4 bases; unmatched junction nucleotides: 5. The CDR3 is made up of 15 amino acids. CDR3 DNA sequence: TGTGCCAGCAGCTTAGGTGGGACTAAACCAGATACGCAGTATTTT. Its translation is CASSLGGTKPDTQYF.

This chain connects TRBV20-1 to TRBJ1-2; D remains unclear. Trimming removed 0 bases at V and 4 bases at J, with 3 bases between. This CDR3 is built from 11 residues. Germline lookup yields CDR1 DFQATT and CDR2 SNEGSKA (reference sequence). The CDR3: CSARDSYGYTF. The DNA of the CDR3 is TGCAGTGCTAGAGACAGCTATGGCTACACCTTC.

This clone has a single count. CDR3 protein: CASSWGTRAHEQYF. Written as DNA, the CDR3 is TGTGCCAGCAGCTGGGGGACTCGGGCCCACGAGCAGTACTTC. V gene TRBV5-6 combines with J gene TRBJ2-7, with a weak D call TRBD2 (6 bases). The CDR3 sequence is 14 residues long. Trimming left V 3 bases short and J 5 bases short, with 15 bases between. Germline CDR1 reads SGHDT; CDR2 reads YYEEEE.